The rows below give T cell receptor beta chains drawn from one sample of a study of T cells in tumors after PD-1 blockade. Clones were read by immunoSEQ multiplex PCR, and TCRdb kept only the in-frame ones, dropping some. The data hold around 50,000 clones, with 79% observed a single time. Sequenced here: PBMCs, sampled before anti-PD-1 treatment. These receptors were taken from a human donor with basal cell carcinoma. CDR3s include the opening cysteine and the closing phenylalanine or tryptophan. A D gene is named only where the DNA matches it firmly. Size is omitted from some rows. Given values are once, few, many or a class for expanded clones.

D	V	J	size	DNA	CDR3
NA	TRBV5-1	TRBJ1-2	NA	TGCGCCAGCAGCTTCGGGGAGATCTATGGCTACACCTTC	CASSFGEIYGYTF
NA	TRBV29-1	TRBJ2-2	NA	TGCAGCGTTGCCCGGGACGGAGGGACCGGGGAGCTGTTTTTT	CSVARDGGTGELFF
NA	TRBV28	TRBJ2-5	NA	TGTGCCAGCAGCGAACCCCAGGTCTTTTCGGAGACCCAGTACTTC	CASSEPQVFSETQYF
TRBD1	TRBV7-3	TRBJ1-5	NA	TGTGCCAGCAGCCCGGGGACAGGTAATCAGCCCCAGCATTTT	CASSPGTGNQPQHF
NA	TRBV6-1	TRBJ1-5	NA	TGTGCCAGCAGTGAACTTCGGGTTTCAAGCAATCAGCCCCAGCATTTT	CASSELRVSSNQPQHF
TRBD1	TRBV10-3	TRBJ1-1	NA	TGTGCCATCAGTGAGTCAGGCTCAGGGGGCCAGAGTGAAGCTTTCTTT	CAISESGSGGQSEAFF
NA	TRBV5-6	TRBJ1-2	NA	TGTGCCAGCAGCGAGACAGTATTCTATGGCTACACCTTC	CASSETVFYGYTF
NA	TRBV19	TRBJ2-5	NA	TGTGCCAGTAGTCCCCAGGGATACGGGACCCAGTACTTC	CASSPQGYGTQYF
NA	TRBV5-1	TRBJ2-5	NA	TGCGCCAGCAGCTTGTATCAGGGGGAGGACACCCAGTACTTC	CASSLYQGEDTQYF
TRBD2	TRBV15	TRBJ2-1	NA	TGTGCCACCAGCGCCCGACTAGCGGGGTCTTGGGGTGAGCAGTTCTTC	CATSARLAGSWGEQFF
TRBD1	TRBV4-1	TRBJ1-2	NA	TGCGCCAGCAGCCAAGATACCGGGACAGGGAGGGGCTACACCTTC	CASSQDTGTGRGYTF
NA	TRBV3-1/TRBV3-2	TRBJ1-1	NA	TGTGCCAGCAGCCCGATAAGGACATCGATAGACACTGAAGCTTTCTTT	CASSPIRTSIDTEAFF
NA	TRBV6-5	TRBJ1-5	few	TGTGCCAGCAGTCTGGAGATGGGATATCAGCCCCAGCATTTT	CASSLEMGYQPQHF
NA	TRBV2	TRBJ2-6	once	TGTGCCAGCAGGCCTTTAGGGGCTGGGGCCAACGTCCTGACTTTC	CASRPLGAGANVLTF
NA	TRBV9	TRBJ2-3	NA	TGTGCCAGCAGCGGACAGGCCTTTGGCACAGATACGCAGTATTTT	CASSGQAFGTDTQYF
NA	TRBV28	TRBJ1-5	NA	TGTGCCAGCAGTAAAATCAGGGTGGGCAGCAATCAGCCCCAGCATTTT	CASSKIRVGSNQPQHF
NA	TRBV5-1	TRBJ1-4	NA	TGCGCCAGCAGAGGACAGCCTAATGAAAAACTGTTTTTT	CASRGQPNEKLFF
TRBD2	TRBV24-1	TRBJ2-1	NA	TGTGCCACCAGTGACCCTGGGAGGGCGAATGAGCAGTTCTTC	CATSDPGRANEQFF
NA	TRBV18	TRBJ1-1	NA	TGTGCCAGCTCAAGGACAGTGAACACTGAAGCTTTCTTT	CASSRTVNTEAFF
NA	TRBV21-1	TRBJ2-5	NA	TGTGCCAGCCAGGGGATAAAAGAGACCCAGTACTTC	CASQGIKETQYF
TRBD2	TRBV5-1	TRBJ2-1	NA	TGCGCCAGCAGCTTGGCTAGCGGGGGGACCAATGAGCAGTTCTTC	CASSLASGGTNEQFF
NA	TRBV28	TRBJ1-1	NA	TGTGCCAGCAGTTACCAAGTCTTGGCTTTCTTT	CASSYQVLAFF
TRBD1	TRBV6-5	TRBJ1-1	NA	TGTGCCAGCAGTTACCGGACAGGGGGCTCTGAAGCTTTCTTT	CASSYRTGGSEAFF
TRBD1	TRBV10-3	TRBJ2-2	NA	TGTGCAGGTGCCGGGACAGGGACCACCGGGGAGCTGTTTTTT	CAGAGTGTTGELFF
TRBD1	TRBV3-1/TRBV3-2	TRBJ1-2	NA	TGTGCCAGCAGCCTCCCTAATCCAGACAGGGGGGGCTACACCTTC	CASSLPNPDRGGYTF
NA	TRBV4-1	TRBJ1-5	few	TGCGCCAGCAGCCAGTGGCAGGGCGGTAATCAGCCCCAGCATTTT	CASSQWQGGNQPQHF
NA	TRBV5-4	TRBJ2-7	NA	TGTGCCAGCAGCTTAGACTTTGCAGGCGCGTCCTACGAGCAGTACTTC	CASSLDFAGASYEQYF
NA	TRBV6-5	TRBJ1-2	NA	TGTGCCAGCAGCGACCCCGGGGGTGCTAACTATGGCTACACCTTC	CASSDPGGANYGYTF
NA	TRBV10-1	TRBJ2-2	NA	TGCGCCAGCACTCCGGAGACCACCGGGGAGCTGTTTTTT	CASTPETTGELFF
NA	TRBV28	TRBJ2-3	NA	TGTGCCAGCGGGGGCACAGATACGCAGTATTTT	CASGGTDTQYF
TRBD2	TRBV2	TRBJ2-7	NA	TGTGCCAGCAGTGAGTCAAGCGGGAGACCCGAGCAGTACTTC	CASSESSGRPEQYF
NA	TRBV9	TRBJ1-3	NA	TGTGCCAGCAGCCTGGGGGGTGGCGGCGGAAACACCATATATTTT	CASSLGGGGGNTIYF
TRBD2	TRBV28	TRBJ2-7	few	TGTGCCAGCAGTTCCGGGGGGGCTAAGTCGAGATACGAGCAGTACTTC	CASSSGGAKSRYEQYF
TRBD2	TRBV7-2	TRBJ2-3	NA	TGTGCCAGCAGCCCCAGGGGGAGCGGGGGGGCCGTAGATACGCAGTATTTT	CASSPRGSGGAVDTQYF
NA	TRBV7-2	TRBJ2-7	NA	TGTGCCAGCAGCTTTTCAGTGTTTTCTACCTACGAGCAGTACTTC	CASSFSVFSTYEQYF
NA	TRBV6-2/TRBV6-3	TRBJ2-2	NA	TGTGCCAGCAGTTACGGCCGGCTTCTCCCTGGGGAGCTGTTTTTT	CASSYGRLLPGELFF
NA	TRBV4-1	TRBJ1-5	NA	TGCGCCAGCAGCCAAGATAGGGCCAGGGGCAATCAGCCCCAGCATTTT	CASSQDRARGNQPQHF
NA	TRBV10-2	TRBJ1-4	few	TGCGCCAGCAATCTTGCTGGGACACCAAATGAAAAACTGTTTTTT	CASNLAGTPNEKLFF
NA	TRBV11-2	TRBJ1-6	NA	TGTGCCAGCAGCCCGGGGGGGGCGATTGCTCTCTATAATTCACCCCTCCACTTT	CASSPGGAIALYNSPLHF
NA	TRBV9	TRBJ1-1	NA	TGTGCCAGCAGCGCCGGCTTAAGGTCCACTGAAGCTTTCTTT	CASSAGLRSTEAFF
TRBD1	TRBV30	TRBJ1-3	NA	TGTGCCTGGAGTTTCCGGGACAGAAGCTCTGGAAACACCATATATTTT	CAWSFRDRSSGNTIYF
NA	TRBV3-1/TRBV3-2	TRBJ2-5	NA	TGTGCCAGCAGCCTTGGACTCAACATTAGAGGGTCGGAGACCCAGTACTTC	CASSLGLNIRGSETQYF
NA	TRBV6-5	TRBJ2-4	few	TGTGCCAGCATCCCGGGACCAAGGAGCATTCAGTACTTC	CASIPGPRSIQYF
TRBD1	TRBV28	TRBJ1-5	NA	TGTGCCAGCAGTGGACGACAGGGGGTTAGTCAGCCCCAGCATTTT	CASSGRQGVSQPQHF
NA	TRBV28	TRBJ2-5	medium-sized	TGTGCCAGCAGCCATTCCACAGGGTACCAAGAGACCCAGTACTTC	CASSHSTGYQETQYF
NA	TRBV5-1	TRBJ1-1	NA	TGCGCCAGCAGCTCCCAGGGAGGGGACACTGAAGCTTTCTTT	CASSSQGGDTEAFF
NA	TRBV12-3/TRBV12-4	TRBJ1-4	NA	TGTGCCAGCAGCCTAGGGACACCTGAAAAACTGTTTTTT	CASSLGTPEKLFF
NA	TRBV5-4	TRBJ1-3	NA	TGTGCCAGCAGCCCCGGCACAGGGAGTACTGGAAACACCATATATTTT	CASSPGTGSTGNTIYF
NA	TRBV6-5	TRBJ2-3	NA	TGTGCCAGCAGGGGAATTGCTAGCACAGATACGCAGTATTTT	CASRGIASTDTQYF
NA	TRBV7-6	TRBJ1-2	many	TGTGCCAGCAGCTTAGGCGCAGGGGTTGGCTACACCTTC	CASSLGAGVGYTF
NA	TRBV28	TRBJ1-1	NA	TGTGCCAGCAGTGGGGGGACACTGAACACTGAAGCTTTCTTT	CASSGGTLNTEAFF
TRBD2	TRBV27	TRBJ2-1	few	TGTGCCAGCAGTTTTCGGGGGGATGAGCAGTTCTTC	CASSFRGDEQFF
NA	TRBV5-1	TRBJ1-4	NA	TGCGCCAGCAGCCGAGACAGTGGTAGCGAAAAACTGTTTTTT	CASSRDSGSEKLFF
NA	TRBV2	TRBJ2-1	few	TGTGCCAGCAGTGAAGGACCCGCCTACAATGAGCAGTTCTTC	CASSEGPAYNEQFF
NA	TRBV20-1	TRBJ2-7	NA	TGCAGTGCTAGTGGCAGGTCGAGTGAGCAGTACTTC	CSASGRSSEQYF
TRBD1	TRBV5-4	TRBJ2-3	NA	TGTGCCAGCAGCCCAGGTAAAGGGGGCGAGGATACGCAGTATTTT	CASSPGKGGEDTQYF
NA	TRBV7-2	TRBJ1-3	NA	TGTGCCAGCAGCTTAGACAGGGCTGGAAACACCATATATTTT	CASSLDRAGNTIYF
TRBD1	TRBV3-1/TRBV3-2	TRBJ1-6	NA	TGTGCCAGCAGCCAAGGGACAGGGGGAGGTTCACCCCTCCACTTT	CASSQGTGGGSPLHF
NA	TRBV19	TRBJ1-6	NA	TGTGCCAGTAGTGGCGTCGGACTCTCCCCGGGAAATTCACCCCTCCACTTT	CASSGVGLSPGNSPLHF